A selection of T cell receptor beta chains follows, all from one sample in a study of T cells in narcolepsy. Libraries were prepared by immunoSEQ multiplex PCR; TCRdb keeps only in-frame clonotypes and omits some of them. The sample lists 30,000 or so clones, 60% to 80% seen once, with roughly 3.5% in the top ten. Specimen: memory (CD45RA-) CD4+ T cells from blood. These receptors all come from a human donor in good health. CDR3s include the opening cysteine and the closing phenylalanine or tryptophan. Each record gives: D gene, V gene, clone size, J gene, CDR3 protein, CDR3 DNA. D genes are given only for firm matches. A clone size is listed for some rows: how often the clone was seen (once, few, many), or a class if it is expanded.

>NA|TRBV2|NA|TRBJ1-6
CASSAGSSYNSPLHF
TGTGCCAGCAGTGCAGGGAGCTCCTATAATTCACCCCTCCACTTT
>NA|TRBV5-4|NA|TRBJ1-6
CASSHGQSSYNSPLHF
TGTGCCAGCAGCCACGGACAGAGCTCCTATAATTCACCCCTCCACTTT
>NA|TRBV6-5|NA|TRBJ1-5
CASRGPPNQPQHF
TGTGCCAGCAGAGGGCCCCCCAATCAGCCCCAGCATTTT
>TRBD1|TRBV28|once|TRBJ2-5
CASSVDRARGEQYF
TGTGCCAGCAGTGTGGACAGGGCCCGCGGGGAGCAGTACTTC
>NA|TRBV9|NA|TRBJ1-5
CASGDNQPQHF
TGTGCCAGCGGGGACAATCAGCCCCAGCATTTT
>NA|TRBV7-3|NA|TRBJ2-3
CASSLEGRRTDTQYF
TGTGCCAGCAGCTTAGAGGGCAGGCGCACAGATACGCAGTATTTT
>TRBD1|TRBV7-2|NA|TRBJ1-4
CASSSRDRREKLFF
TGTGCCAGCAGCTCCCGGGACAGACGGGAAAAACTGTTTTTT
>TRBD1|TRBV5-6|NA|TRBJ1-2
CASSFGGQGFYGYTF
TGTGCCAGCAGCTTTGGGGGACAGGGATTCTATGGCTACACCTTC
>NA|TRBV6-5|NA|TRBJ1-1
CASRQGPANTEAFF
TGTGCCAGCAGACAGGGACCAGCAAACACTGAAGCTTTCTTT
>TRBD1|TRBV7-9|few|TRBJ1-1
CASSLGQGATYTF
TGTGCCAGCAGCTTAGGACAGGGGGCCACATATACTTTT
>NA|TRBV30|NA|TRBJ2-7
CAWSNPGRNYEQYF
TGTGCCTGGAGTAACCCCGGACGAAACTACGAGCAGTACTTC
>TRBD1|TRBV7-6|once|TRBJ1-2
CASSAGGVNYGYTF
TGTGCCAGCAGCGCAGGGGGCGTTAACTATGGCTACACCTTC
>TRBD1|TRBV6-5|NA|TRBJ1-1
CASSYYGTGVGAFF
TGTGCCAGCAGTTACTATGGGACAGGGGTCGGGGCTTTCTTT
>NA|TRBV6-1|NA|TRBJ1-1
CASSEDQGTVREAFF
TGTGCCAGCAGTGAAGATCAGGGGACGGTCCGGGAAGCTTTCTTT
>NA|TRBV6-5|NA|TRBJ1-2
CASRTPGIYGYTF
TGTGCCAGCAGGACCCCCGGGATCTATGGCTACACCTTC
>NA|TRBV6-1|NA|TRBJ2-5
CASSDRGELKTQYF
TGTGCCAGCAGTGACAGGGGCGAATTAAAGACCCAGTACTTC
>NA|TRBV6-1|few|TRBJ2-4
CASSDLAKNIQYF
TGTGCCAGCAGCGATCTAGCCAAAAACATTCAGTACTTC
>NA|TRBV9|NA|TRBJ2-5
CASSPRPQETQYF
TGTGCCAGCAGCCCGAGACCACAAGAGACCCAGTACTTC
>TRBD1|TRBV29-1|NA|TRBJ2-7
CSVEDRDRGNHEQYF
TGCAGCGTTGAAGACCGGGACAGAGGGAACCACGAGCAGTACTTC
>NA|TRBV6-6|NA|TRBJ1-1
CASSYSGWGTEAFF
TGTGCCAGCAGTTACTCAGGGTGGGGCACTGAAGCTTTCTTT
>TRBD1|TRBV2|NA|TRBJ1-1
CASSPRETGGSSGAFF
TGTGCCAGCAGCCCTCGGGAGACAGGGGGCTCCTCGGGAGCTTTCTTT
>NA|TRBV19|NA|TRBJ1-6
CASSKEGNSPLHF
TGTGCCAGTAGTAAGGAGGGGAATTCACCCCTCCACTTT
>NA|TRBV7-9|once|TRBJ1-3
CASSPGDWATGNTIYF
TGTGCCAGCAGCCCTGGGGACTGGGCTACTGGAAACACCATATATTTT
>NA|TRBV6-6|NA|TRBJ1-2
CASSDPTGLAGYTF
TGTGCCAGCAGCGACCCGACAGGTTTGGCAGGCTACACCTTC
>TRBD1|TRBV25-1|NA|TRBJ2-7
CASSDMDRGRYEQYF
TGTGCCAGCAGCGACATGGACAGGGGGAGGTACGAGCAGTACTTC
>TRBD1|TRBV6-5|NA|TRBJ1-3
CASRRDRVSGNTIYF
TGTGCCAGCAGGAGGGACAGGGTGTCTGGAAACACCATATATTTT
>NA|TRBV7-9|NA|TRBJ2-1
CASSLASGDNNEQFF
TGTGCCAGCAGCTTAGCTAGCGGCGATAACAATGAGCAGTTCTTC
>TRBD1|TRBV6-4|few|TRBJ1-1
CASSRTGVDTEAFF
TGTGCCAGCAGTAGGACAGGGGTGGACACTGAAGCTTTCTTT
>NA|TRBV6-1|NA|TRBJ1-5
CASSEDGGNQPQHF
TGTGCCAGCAGTGAAGACGGGGGCAATCAGCCCCAGCATTTT
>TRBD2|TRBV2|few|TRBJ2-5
CASRRGLVMIETQYF
TGTGCCAGCAGGCGGGGACTAGTCATGATAGAGACCCAGTACTTC
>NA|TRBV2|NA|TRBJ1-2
CASSVPGDYGYTF
TGTGCCAGCAGTGTGCCAGGGGATTATGGCTACACCTTC
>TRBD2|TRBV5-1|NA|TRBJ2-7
CASSFHVLAEAYEQYF
TGCGCCAGCAGCTTTCACGTACTAGCGGAGGCGTACGAGCAGTACTTC
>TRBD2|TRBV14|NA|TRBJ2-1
CASSRPGGGHNEQFF
TGTGCCAGCAGCCGACCGGGCGGGGGGCACAATGAGCAGTTCTTC
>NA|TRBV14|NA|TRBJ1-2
CASSQWTRGMDGYTF
TGTGCCAGCAGCCAATGGACACGGGGTATGGATGGCTACACCTTC
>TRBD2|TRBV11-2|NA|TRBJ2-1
CASSLVLTSGIYNEQFF
TGTGCCAGCAGCTTAGTCTTGACTAGCGGGATCTACAATGAGCAGTTCTTC
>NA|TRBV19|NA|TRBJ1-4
CASSSQGSGANEKLFF
TGTGCCAGTAGTTCCCAGGGGTCGGGAGCTAATGAAAAACTGTTTTTT
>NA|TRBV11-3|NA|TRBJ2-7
CASSLQAGAYEQYF
TGTGCCAGCAGCTTACAAGCGGGTGCCTACGAGCAGTACTTC
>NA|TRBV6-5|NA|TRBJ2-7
CASSSPRDLVYEQYF
TGTGCCAGCAGTTCCCCCCGGGACCTAGTCTACGAGCAGTACTTC
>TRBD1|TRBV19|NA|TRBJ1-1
CASSSGTGRNTEAFF
TGTGCCAGTAGTAGCGGGACAGGGAGGAACACTGAAGCTTTCTTT
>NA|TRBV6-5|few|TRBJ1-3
CASTQVQGNTIYF
TGTGCCAGCACACAGGTCCAGGGAAACACCATATATTTT
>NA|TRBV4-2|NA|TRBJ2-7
CASSQDFGASQYF
TGTGCCAGCAGCCAAGATTTCGGGGCTAGCCAGTACTTC
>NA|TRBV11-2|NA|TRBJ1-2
CASSLPRRPLGYTF
TGTGCCAGCAGCTTACCTCGGCGGCCGCTTGGCTACACCTTC
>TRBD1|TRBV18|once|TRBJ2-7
CASSPGRTGGRNEQYF
TGTGCCAGCTCACCAGGAAGGACAGGGGGACGTAACGAGCAGTACTTC
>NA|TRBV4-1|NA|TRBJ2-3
CASSQEGGQRTDTQYF
TGCGCCAGCAGCCAAGAGGGCGGACAGAGGACAGATACGCAGTATTTT
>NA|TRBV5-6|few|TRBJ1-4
CASSREAGAEKLFF
TGTGCCAGCAGTCGCGAAGCAGGGGCAGAAAAACTGTTTTTT
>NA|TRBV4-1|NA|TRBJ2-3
CASSLPPPPTDTQYF
TGCGCCAGCAGCCTTCCCCCTCCCCCCACAGATACGCAGTATTTT
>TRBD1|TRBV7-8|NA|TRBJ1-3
CASSFGDRAGGNTIYF
TGTGCCAGCAGCTTCGGGGACAGGGCAGGTGGAAACACCATATATTTT
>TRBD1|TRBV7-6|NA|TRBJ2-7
CASSLAGQGAYEQYF
TGTGCCAGCAGCTTAGCGGGACAGGGGGCCTACGAGCAGTACTTC
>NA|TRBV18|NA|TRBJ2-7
CASSPENEQYF
TGTGCCAGCTCACCGGAGAACGAGCAGTACTTC
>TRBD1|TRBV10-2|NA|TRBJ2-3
CASSELDRGHTQYF
TGCGCCAGCAGTGAGTTGGACAGGGGACATACGCAGTATTTT
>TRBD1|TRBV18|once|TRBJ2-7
CASSTTGGTYEQYF
TGTGCCAGCTCTACGACAGGGGGTACCTACGAGCAGTACTTC
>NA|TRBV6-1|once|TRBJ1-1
CASSKGQDTEAFF
TGTGCCAGCAGTAAGGGGCAAGACACTGAAGCTTTCTTT
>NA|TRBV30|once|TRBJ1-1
CAWTIQRMNTEAFF
TGTGCCTGGACCATACAAAGAATGAACACTGAAGCTTTCTTT
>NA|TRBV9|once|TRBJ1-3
CASSVEGVSRNTIYF
TGTGCCAGCAGCGTAGAGGGCGTATCGAGAAACACCATATATTTT
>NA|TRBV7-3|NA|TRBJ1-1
CASSLRPPGGNTEAFF
TGTGCCAGCAGCTTACGGCCTCCTGGAGGGAACACTGAAGCTTTCTTT
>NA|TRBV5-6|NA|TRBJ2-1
CASSLGTHYNEQFF
TGTGCCAGCAGCTTGGGGACTCACTACAATGAGCAGTTCTTC
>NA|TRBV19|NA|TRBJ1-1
CASSASGRKNTEAFF
TGTGCCAGTAGTGCCTCGGGACGGAAGAACACTGAAGCTTTCTTT